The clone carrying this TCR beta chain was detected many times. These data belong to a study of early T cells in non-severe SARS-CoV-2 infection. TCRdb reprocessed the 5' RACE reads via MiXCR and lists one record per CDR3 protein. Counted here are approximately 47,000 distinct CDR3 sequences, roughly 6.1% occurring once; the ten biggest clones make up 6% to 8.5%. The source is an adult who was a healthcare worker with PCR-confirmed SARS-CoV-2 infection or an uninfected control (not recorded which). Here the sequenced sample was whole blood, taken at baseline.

CDR3 in amino acids: CASSQDRTGGSAEAFF. CDR3 in DNA: TGTGCCAGCAGCCAAGATCGGACAGGGGGCAGTGCTGAAGCTTTCTTT. This rearrangement joins TRBV4-2 to TRBJ1-1; 11 bases are shared with TRBD1. The length of the CDR3 is 16 residues. CDR1 and CDR2 from the germline V gene are LGHNA and YNFKEQ. The ends lost 0 bases at V and 6 bases at J; junction bases unmatched: 6.